The rows below give T cell receptor beta chains drawn from one sample of a study of shared clonotypes between healthy human individuals. The table came from immunoSEQ multiplex PCR; TCRdb's copy has only in-frame clones and leaves some out. The repertoire holds about 95,000 clones, with about 68% as singletons. The sequenced material came from memory CD8+ T cells sorted from blood. The receptor set was obtained from a man aged 30 to 39 in good health. Each CDR3 is given with its conserved first and last residue. A D gene is named only where the DNA matches it firmly.

V	length	D	CDR3
TRBV28	14	-	CASSSGSLTYEQYF
TRBV19	11	-	CASGGPETQYF
TRBV5-1	15	-	CASSLIYLITDTQYF
TRBV9	16	TRBD2	CASSATSGREAWEQFF
TRBV5-1	18	TRBD2	CASSTGLAGGPRNDTQYF
TRBV10-2	16	TRBD2	CASSPNLAGVDNEQFF
TRBV6-1	15	TRBD2	CASSDLAGALYEQYF
TRBV18	13	TRBD2	CASSMGGQETQYF
TRBV28	16	-	CASSFWKFYSNQPQHF
TRBV2	15	TRBD1	CASSELGQENTEAFF
TRBV27	17	-	CASSSRPGLATTDTQYF
TRBV28	16	-	CASSRQKILSGNTIYF
TRBV27	16	TRBD1	CASSFRDRGRDYGYTF
TRBV7-2	14	-	CASSFGRSPYEQYF
TRBV19	15	-	CASSIQGPRGNEQFF
TRBV7-2	16	-	CASSLPRTSHTGELFF
TRBV5-1	16	-	CASSLGEGMFSRGYTF
TRBV19	14	TRBD1	CASSIKGGTYEQYF
TRBV20-1	10	-	CSARYAEAFF
TRBV2	14	TRBD2	CASILAAPSYEQYF
TRBV5-1	14	TRBD1	CASSPGQGEDTQYF
TRBV30	12	-	CAWSTGPGELFF
TRBV15	16	TRBD1	CATSRGQGSGDEKLFF
TRBV4-1	16	-	CASSQEYQGPTYEQYF
TRBV28	15	-	CASGYDRHISYEQYF
TRBV27	14	-	CASSLFRGTGELFF
TRBV5-4	14	-	CASSKDAFQETQYF
TRBV6-1	15	-	CASSEAPDRMDGYTF
TRBV10-3	15	-	CAISESPRDNYEQYF
TRBV6-1	15	-	CASTRSDSYNQPQHF